Here is one TCR beta chain with its context. No antigen is known for it. This table comes from immunoSEQ multiplex PCR, and its TCRdb copy is limited to in-frame clones, with some not included. This table holds some 100,000 clones, 85% to 90% found once. This sample was taken from a study of T cell responses to AZD1222 COVID-19 vaccine. Whole-study context: Recipients boosted at about 4 weeks or about 12 weeks are pooled. Findings and limits, study-wide: Recipients of AZD1222 seropositive at baseline numbered only five or six. Increased Spike-specific TCR breadth and depth were observed after two AZD1222 doses. A mostly white British donor set with more females was recruited, and clonal diversity was possibly underestimated.

The sequence derives from an adult in good health. The sequencing here drew on peripheral blood, taken on day 0 of AZD1222 vaccination.

CDR3 amino acids: CASSSPGGTSTDTQYF. The CDR3 coding sequence is TGTGCCAGCAGCTCACCGGGGGGAACTAGCACAGATACGCAGTATTTT. This chain links TRBV7-9 with TRBJ2-3; 7 bases line up with TRBD2. Per germline, CDR1 SEHNR and CDR2 FQNEAQ (reference sequence). The CDR3 consists of 16 residues. V was pared by 4 bases and J by 0 bases, with 7 bases of the junction left unmatched. The full variable domain, its missing parts supplied by reference TRBV7-9 and TRBJ2-3, is DTGVSQNPRHKITKRGQNVTFRCDPISEHNRLYWYRQTLGQGPEFLTYFQNEAQLEKSRLLSDRFSAERPKGSFSTLEIQRTEQGDSAMYLCASSSPGGTSTDTQYFGPGTRLTVL.